This is a list of T cell receptor beta chains from one sample in a study of blood T cell repertoires in COVID-19. Assay: immunoSEQ multiplex PCR; the TCRdb copy retains only in-frame clones and omits some. The sample comprises roughly 250,000 clones, about 86% of which are singletons, and about 15% rests with the top ten. Sequences were obtained from peripheral blood. The source of these receptors is a person between 65 and 79 years old with COVID-19, enrolled during active disease. Each CDR3 is given with its conserved first and last residue. The order of the fields is V gene, J gene, D gene, clone size, CDR3 protein, CDR3 DNA. A D gene is named only where the DNA matches it firmly. The listing skips clone size in some rows; elsewhere it reads once, few, many or a size class.

v_gene: TRBV4-3
j_gene: TRBJ1-2
d_gene: .
abundance: .
CDR3aa: CASSQNLNYGYTF
CDR3nt: TGCGCCAGCAGCCAAAATTTAAACTATGGCTACACCTTC

v_gene: TRBV30
j_gene: TRBJ1-1
d_gene: .
abundance: .
CDR3aa: CAWRAGGTEAFF
CDR3nt: TGTGCCTGGAGGGCCGGGGGAACTGAAGCTTTCTTT

v_gene: TRBV18
j_gene: TRBJ1-5
d_gene: .
abundance: .
CDR3aa: CASSPGEGGQPQHF
CDR3nt: TGTGCCAGCTCACCCGGGGAGGGGGGTCAGCCCCAGCATTTT

v_gene: TRBV10-3
j_gene: TRBJ1-5
d_gene: TRBD1
abundance: many
CDR3aa: CAISATGTGFQPQHF
CDR3nt: TGTGCCATCAGCGCAACCGGGACAGGGTTTCAGCCCCAGCATTTT

v_gene: TRBV6-6
j_gene: TRBJ1-2
d_gene: TRBD1
abundance: .
CDR3aa: CASRLSSSAGGDGYTF
CDR3nt: TGTGCCAGCAGACTTTCCTCATCGGCAGGGGGAGATGGCTACACCTTC

v_gene: TRBV19
j_gene: TRBJ1-3
d_gene: .
abundance: .
CDR3aa: CASSPGGSGNTIYF
CDR3nt: TGTGCCAGTAGTCCCGGAGGCTCTGGAAACACCATATATTTT

v_gene: TRBV6-6
j_gene: TRBJ1-1
d_gene: .
abundance: .
CDR3aa: CASSHREPNTEAFF
CDR3nt: TGTGCCAGCAGCCACAGGGAACCGAACACTGAAGCTTTCTTT

v_gene: TRBV10-3
j_gene: TRBJ1-2
d_gene: .
abundance: .
CDR3aa: CAISVLGRENYGYTF
CDR3nt: TGTGCCATCAGTGTATTGGGCCGGGAGAACTATGGCTACACCTTC

v_gene: TRBV7-2
j_gene: TRBJ1-1
d_gene: TRBD1
abundance: .
CDR3aa: CASSVNRGRDTEAFF
CDR3nt: TGTGCCAGCAGCGTTAACAGGGGAAGGGACACTGAAGCTTTCTTT

v_gene: TRBV7-2
j_gene: TRBJ2-7
d_gene: TRBD1
abundance: .
CDR3aa: CASSLLGTGSNYEQYF
CDR3nt: TGTGCCAGCAGCTTACTGGGGACAGGGTCTAACTACGAGCAGTACTTC

v_gene: TRBV6-5
j_gene: TRBJ1-6
d_gene: .
abundance: .
CDR3aa: CASSPRGPDSPLHF
CDR3nt: TGTGCCAGCAGTCCCAGAGGCCCGGATTCACCCCTCCACTTT

v_gene: TRBV27
j_gene: TRBJ1-1
d_gene: .
abundance: .
CDR3aa: CASSLREGWPIQYTEAFF
CDR3nt: TGTGCCAGCAGTTTGAGAGAGGGCTGGCCCATCCAATACACTGAAGCTTTCTTT

v_gene: TRBV19
j_gene: TRBJ1-5
d_gene: TRBD1
abundance: .
CDR3aa: CASKYGDRGYNQPQHF
CDR3nt: TGTGCCAGTAAATACGGGGACAGGGGGTACAATCAGCCCCAGCATTTT

v_gene: TRBV7-2
j_gene: TRBJ2-7
d_gene: .
abundance: .
CDR3aa: CASSLAGVYLADF
CDR3nt: TGTGCCAGCAGCTTGGCAGGGGTCTATTTGGCAGACTTC

v_gene: TRBV6-5
j_gene: TRBJ2-1
d_gene: TRBD2
abundance: once
CDR3aa: CATEREGPHNEQFF
CDR3nt: TGTGCCACGGAGCGGGAGGGCCCCCACAATGAGCAGTTCTTC